Listed below are T cell receptor beta chains from one sample, sequenced in a study of CD8+ T cells in alopecia areata. Sequenced by immunoSEQ multiplex PCR; TCRdb stores in-frame clones only, minus some. The sample consists of under 250,000 clones, about 61% of them appearing once. Sequencing input: CD8+ T cells sorted from blood. These receptors were obtained from a human donor in good health. Each CDR3 is given with its conserved first and last residue. The D gene is left open where the match is weak. Size values are once, few and many counts, or a class for expanded clones, and some rows have none.

j_call v_call clone_size d_call cdr3_aa cdr3_nt
TRBJ2-7 TRBV13 - - CASSLGVLRGEQYF TGTGCCAGCAGCTTAGGAGTTCTCCGGGGGGAGCAGTACTTC
TRBJ2-5 TRBV25-1 - TRBD2 CASSEWFGTREEQETQYF TGTGCCAGCAGTGAATGGTTTGGGACTCGGGAGGAGCAAGAGACCCAGTACTTC
TRBJ2-5 TRBV13 - - CASARRETRETQYF TGTGCCAGCGCGCGCCGAGAAACCCGGGAGACCCAGTACTTC
TRBJ2-7 TRBV19 few - CASSFGYEQYF TGTGCCAGTAGTTTCGGCTACGAGCAGTACTTC
TRBJ2-5 TRBV4-1 - TRBD2 CASSRPSGGLQETQYF TGCGCCAGCAGCCGGCCTAGCGGGGGGCTCCAAGAGACCCAGTACTTC
TRBJ2-7 TRBV9 - - CASSVTGSYEQYF TGTGCCAGCAGCGTTACAGGATCCTACGAGCAGTACTTC
TRBJ2-7 TRBV29-1 - - CSVEVSDAYEQYF TGCAGCGTTGAGGTTTCAGATGCCTACGAGCAGTACTTC
TRBJ2-7 TRBV29-1 few - CSVETRDIEQYF TGCAGCGTTGAAACACGGGACATCGAGCAGTACTTC
TRBJ1-2 TRBV6-5 few TRBD1 CASSPGTVWDYTF TGTGCCAGCAGCCCCGGGACAGTATGGGACTACACCTTC
TRBJ2-2 TRBV11-2 few - CASSLVTNTGELFF TGTGCCAGCAGCTTAGTCACGAACACCGGGGAGCTGTTTTTT
TRBJ2-7 TRBV30 - TRBD2 CAWTPGTRSEQYF TGTGCCTGGACCCCCGGGACTAGGTCCGAGCAGTACTTC
TRBJ2-7 TRBV30 - TRBD1 CAWSVGQGYYEQYF TGTGCCTGGAGTGTAGGACAGGGGTACTACGAGCAGTACTTC
TRBJ2-2 TRBV27 - - CASSWGLTGELFF TGTGCCAGCAGTTGGGGGTTAACCGGGGAGCTGTTTTTT
TRBJ2-7 TRBV25-1 - - CASMIGDNSYEQYF TGTGCCAGCATGATCGGGGACAACTCCTACGAGCAGTACTTC
TRBJ1-1 TRBV11-2 - - CASLMNTEAFF TGTGCCAGCTTGATGAACACTGAAGCTTTCTTT
TRBJ2-2 TRBV19 - - CASTPGPGGGELFF TGTGCCAGTACCCCGGGGCCGGGTGGCGGGGAGCTGTTTTTT
TRBJ1-2 TRBV27 - TRBD1 CASTTSDRGEGYTF TGTGCCAGCACCACCTCGGACAGGGGGGAGGGCTACACCTTC
TRBJ2-7 TRBV5-1 few TRBD1 CASSPGGTGGNYEQYF TGCGCCAGCAGCCCGGGTGGGACAGGGGGCAACTACGAGCAGTACTTC
TRBJ2-7 TRBV10-3 few - CAISEPQSSYEQYF TGTGCCATCAGTGAACCACAAAGCTCCTACGAGCAGTACTTC
TRBJ2-3 TRBV5-6 - TRBD1 CASSWDRVDTQYF TGTGCCAGCAGCTGGGACAGGGTGGATACGCAGTATTTT
TRBJ2-2 TRBV7-8 few - CARTGDTGELFF TGTGCCAGGACCGGGGACACCGGGGAGCTGTTTTTT
TRBJ1-5 TRBV7-9 - - CASSKMGRDQPQHF TGTGCCAGCAGTAAAATGGGGCGCGATCAGCCCCAGCATTTT
TRBJ2-2 TRBV7-9 once - CASSLGTSNTGELFF TGTGCCAGCAGCTTAGGGACGTCGAACACCGGGGAGCTGTTTTTT
TRBJ1-1 TRBV19 - - CASSIDPWTAPAFF TGTGCCAGTAGTATAGACCCTTGGACAGCGCCAGCTTTCTTT
TRBJ2-5 TRBV13 - - CASSFAAQGTQYF TGTGCCAGCAGCTTCGCGGCCCAGGGGACCCAGTACTTC
TRBJ1-1 TRBV4-1 few - CASSQEPGIYTEAFF TGCGCCAGCAGCCAAGAACCGGGGATCTACACTGAAGCTTTCTTT
TRBJ1-5 TRBV9 few - CASSVDDQPQHF TGTGCCAGCAGCGTAGACGATCAGCCCCAGCATTTT